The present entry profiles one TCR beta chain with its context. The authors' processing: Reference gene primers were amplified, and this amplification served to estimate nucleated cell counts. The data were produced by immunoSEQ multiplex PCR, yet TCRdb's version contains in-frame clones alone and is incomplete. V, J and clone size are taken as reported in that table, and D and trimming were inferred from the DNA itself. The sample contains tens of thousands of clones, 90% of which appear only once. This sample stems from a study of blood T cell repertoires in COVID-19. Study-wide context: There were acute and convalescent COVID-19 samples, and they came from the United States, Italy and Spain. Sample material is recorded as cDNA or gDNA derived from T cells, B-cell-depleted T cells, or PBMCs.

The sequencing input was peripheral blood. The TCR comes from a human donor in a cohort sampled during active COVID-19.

The DNA for the CDR3 is TGTGCCAGCAGCGGTGGCCTTAACTATGGCTACACCTTC. This translates into CASSGGLNYGYTF. The chain links TRBV5-6 to TRBJ1-2; D is undetermined. Per the germline V gene, CDR1 is SGHDT and CDR2 is YYEEEE. V was shortened by 4 bases and J by 1 base, with 8 bases between the two germline ends. The CDR3 loop spans 13 amino acids.